What follows are 21 T cell receptor beta chains derived from one specimen sequenced in a study of T-cell memory formation after mild COVID-19 (dated by TCRdb to about 2021). Receptor amplification or capture employed 5' RACE. This sample was sequenced with an Illumina NovaSeq 6000. TCRdb redid the processing of the public reads, applying fastp at Q25 and MiXCR, and retained in-frame beta chains. CDR3 protein sequences are deduplicated, and each keeps its most common genes and DNA. The sample table records some 250,000 distinct CDR3 sequences; roughly 18% of these occur just once. The leading ten clones occupy roughly 23% of the sample. Material for sequencing was PBMCs or a T cell subset sorted from them (not recorded which). All receptors derive from a young man who had mild COVID-19 (a few samples of this study predate the infection). The sample titles of this study are shuffled in the database, so cell type and time point are left out; the donor was told from shared clones.

This clonotype appeared many times. The genes are TRBV5-1 and TRBJ2-3; D not resolved. The CDR3 sequence is 15 residues long. Looked up from germline, CDR1 is SGHRS and CDR2 is YFSETQ. The V gene lost 0 bases and the J gene lost 4 bases, with 12 bases spanning the gap. The CDR3 DNA reads TGCGCCAGCAGCTTGGTACCTGGTGGGGCAGATACGCAGTATTTT. Translated: CASSLVPGGADTQYF. Combining the CDR3 with reference TRBV5-1 and TRBJ2-3 gives the whole variable domain KAGVTQTPRYLIKTRGQQVTLSCSPISGHRSVSWYQQTPGQGLQFLFEYFSETQRNKGNFPGRFSGRQFSNSRSEMNVSTLELGDSALYLCASSLVPGGADTQYFGPGTRLTVL.

Of note for this clonotype: One end of the junction is discordant with germline, which a read error may explain. The V and J genes are TRBV6-1 and TRBJ1-5, with 7 bases that match TRBD1. The CDR3 is 13 residues long. Germline V gene data show CDR1 as MNHNS and CDR2 as SASEGT. The chain's CDR3 is CAGRTGANQPQHF. For the CDR3, the DNA is TGTGCCGGCAGGACAGGAGCCAATCAGCCCCAGCATTTT.

The V call is TRBV3-1, the J call TRBJ2-4, with D tentatively TRBD2 (6 bases). V was trimmed by 4 bases and J by 8 bases, leaving 18 bases between them. Germline CDR1 reads LGHDT; CDR2 reads YNNKEL (reference sequence). The CDR3 extends over 15 amino acids. CDR3 bases: TGTGCCAGCAGCCCCTCTTCGGGGGTTGGTCACATTCAGTACTTC. It translates to CASSPSSGVGHIQYF. Variable domain in full (rest from reference TRBV3-1 and TRBJ2-4): DTAVSQTPKYLVTQMGNDKSIKCEQNLGHDTMYWYKQDSKKFLKIMFSYNNKELIINETVPNRFSPKSPDKAHLNLHINSLELGDSAVYFCASSPSSGVGHIQYFGAGTRLSVL.

This clonotype occurred a few times. The rearrangement uses TRBV12-3 or TRBV12-4 and TRBJ2-1, with D perhaps TRBD2 (6 bases). Between the trimmed V and J ends, which lost 6 bases and 7 bases, there was a span of 13 bases. CDR3 length: 13 amino acids. The CDR3 reads CASSSMAGNEQFF. CDR3 coding DNA: TGTGCCAGCAGCTCCATGGCGGGGAATGAGCAGTTCTTC.

The chain recombines TRBV7-6 with TRBJ2-1, with no clear D. Germline loops: CDR1 SGHVS, CDR2 FNYEAQ. The CDR3 has 12 amino acids. The germline V and J ends were trimmed by 2 bases and 8 bases, with 7 bases remaining between them. CDR3 sequence (DNA): TGTGCCAGCAGCTTATTAGGAGATGAGCAGTTCTTC. Translation: CASSLLGDEQFF.

V gene TRBV19 combines with J gene TRBJ2-1; perhaps TRBD1 as D (6 bases). From germline, CDR1 is LNHDA and CDR2 SQIVND (reference sequence). The V end was cut by 6 bases, the J end by 8 bases, with 14 bases between. The CDR3 has 13 residues. CDR3 in amino acids: CASRPTGMDEQFF. As DNA, the CDR3 is TGTGCCAGTAGACCGACAGGCATGGATGAGCAGTTCTTC.

This clonotype was seen at least ten times. This chain's CDR3 is CASSLRGLPYEQYF. CDR3 coding DNA: TGCGCCAGCAGCTTGCGGGGATTGCCCTACGAGCAGTACTTC. The genes are TRBV5-1 and TRBJ2-7; perhaps TRBD2 as D (5 bases). The CDR3 length is 14 residues. Trimming stripped 1 base from V and 2 bases from J, with 10 bases between. Germline assignment: CDR1 SGHRS and CDR2 YFSETQ.

The gene calls are TRBV21-1 and TRBJ1-2; the table's D call of TRBD1 was not tested on the DNA. TRBV21-1 is flagged as a pseudogene. CDR3 length: 10 amino acids. In nucleotides, the CDR3 is TGCAGAGGGGAGAGCTATGGCTACACCTTC. Translating it yields CRGESYGYTF.

This clonotype was counted a few times. The chain links TRBV7-8 to TRBJ2-4, with TRBD2 as a possible D gene (7 bases). V was pared by 3 bases and J by 8 bases, with 20 bases between. The length of the CDR3 is 16 residues. Germline V gives CDR1 SGHVS, CDR2 FQNEAQ. CDR3 sequence (DNA): TGTGCCAGCAGCTTTTGGAGGGGGGGCCCACAGGACATTCAGTACTTC. It specifies CASSFWRGGPQDIQYF.

This clonotype has a handful of counts. The chain links TRBV6-5 to TRBJ2-7, with D possibly matching TRBD1 (7 bases). Trimming took 8 bases from V and 3 from J, leaving 14 bases between them. Germline CDR1 is MNHEY and CDR2 is SVGAGI. The CDR3 extends over 13 amino acids. DNA of the CDR3: TGTGCCAGCGCCTCCAGGGGGGACTACGAGCAGTACTTC. Its translation is CASASRGDYEQYF.

This chain connects TRBV5-1 to TRBJ2-7; D is unclear. From germline, CDR1 is SGHRS and CDR2 YFSETQ. V was trimmed by 0 bases and J by 5 bases, leaving 6 bases between them. The CDR3 runs to 12 residues. The CDR3: CASSLVAHEQYF. The CDR3 coding sequence is TGCGCCAGCAGCTTGGTAGCCCACGAGCAGTACTTC.

DNA of the CDR3: TGTGCCACCAGTGAGACTAGCGGCACAGATACGCAGTATTTT. Protein sequence: CATSETSGTDTQYF. The J gene is TRBJ2-3, the V gene TRBV24-1; TRBD2 aligns across 8 bases. V shed 4 bases and J 1 base; nucleotides not matched to a gene: 0. The CDR3 contains 14 residues. The germline V gene encodes CDR1 KGHDR and CDR2 SFDVKD.

V gene TRBV6-2 or TRBV6-3 combines with J gene TRBJ2-1; 9 positions match TRBD1. The V gene end was trimmed by 6 bases and the J gene end by 3 bases; junction bases not matched to a gene: 3. This CDR3 region has 14 residues. The germline CDR1 and CDR2 sequences are MNHEY and SVGEGT. The CDR3 is CASRTGGFYNEQFF. As DNA, the CDR3 is TGTGCCAGCAGAACAGGGGGCTTCTACAATGAGCAGTTCTTC.

The rearrangement links TRBV2 to TRBJ1-1; 7 bases align to TRBD1. This CDR3 comprises 13 residues. Germline values: CDR1 SNHLY, CDR2 FYNNEI. Trimming removed 10 bases from V and 2 bases from J; junction bases left unmatched: 7. The CDR3 nucleotides read TGTGCCACCCCAAAGGGGGCTAACACTGAAGCTTTCTTT. It encodes CATPKGANTEAFF.

This clonotype occurred once. It may be a read error: a sequence one base away is much more abundant. The V gene is TRBV4-1, the J gene TRBJ2-7, with TRBD1 matching 10 bases. The V gene end was trimmed by 6 bases and the J gene end by 6 bases; junction bases not matched to a gene: 5. Per germline, CDR1 MGHRA and CDR2 YSYEKL. The CDR3 has 13 residues. CDR3 protein: CASRPGTGAEQYF. The CDR3 DNA reads TGCGCCAGCAGACCTGGGACAGGGGCCGAGCAGTACTTC.

This clonotype was picked up a small number of times. CDR3 in DNA: TGTGCCAGCAGGTTAACAGGGGGGAGGGTTGATGAAGCTTTCTTT. Translation gives CASRLTGGRVDEAFF. The J gene is TRBJ1-1, the V gene TRBV12-3 or TRBV12-4; 8 bases match TRBD1. The CDR3 spans 15 residues. V was pared by 6 bases and J by 7 bases, with 13 bases of the junction left unmatched.

The J gene is TRBJ2-5, the V gene TRBV4-3, with TRBD2 identical over 14 bases. The CDR3 totals 17 residues. Per germline, CDR1 LGHNA and CDR2 YSLEER. The V and J ends lost 0 bases and 4 bases, in that order; junction bases with no gene match: 4. In DNA form, the CDR3 reads TGCGCCAGCAGCCAAGACCCGACTAGCGGGGGGGCAGAGACCCAGTACTTC. Residues: CASSQDPTSGGAETQYF.

The gene calls are TRBV5-4 and TRBJ2-3; TRBD1 might be the D (5 bases). The CDR3 covers 16 residues. V gave up 4 bases and J gave up 2 bases, with 17 bases separating them. Germline V gives CDR1 SGHNT, CDR2 YYREEE (reference sequence). The CDR3 protein is CASSTPGRYNTDTQYF. For the CDR3, the DNA is TGTGCCAGCAGCACCCCAGGGCGATATAACACAGATACGCAGTATTTT.

The sample holds one count of this clonotype. The chain is built from TRBV4-3 and TRBJ2-6; possible D gene TRBD2, 5 bases. CDR1 is LGHNA, CDR2 YSLEER, per germline. The ends were cut back, 0 bases at V and 1 base at J, with 7 bases in the middle. This CDR3 has 16 residues. The CDR3 bases are TGCGCCAGCAGCCAAGATAGAGGGTCTGGGGCCAACGTCCTGACTTTC. It is translated as CASSQDRGSGANVLTF.

The rearrangement links TRBV5-1 to TRBJ2-1, with D possibly matching TRBD2 (5 bases). V lost 3 bases and J 0 bases, leaving 10 bases between the germline ends. The germline V gene encodes CDR1 SGHRS and CDR2 YFSETQ. This CDR3 has 15 residues. The CDR3 loop reads CASSSLGSSYNEQFF. CDR3 sequence (DNA): TGCGCCAGCAGCTCTCTAGGGAGCTCCTACAATGAGCAGTTCTTC.

The chain couples TRBV20-1 to TRBJ2-2, with TRBD1 as a possible D gene (5 bases). Looked up from germline, CDR1 is DFQATT and CDR2 is SNEGSKA (reference sequence). Trimming stripped 0 bases from V and 3 bases from J, with 14 bases between. This CDR3 is 16 amino acids long. This chain's CDR3 is CSARDSVTGDTGELFF. The CDR3 nucleotides read TGCAGTGCTAGAGACTCGGTCACAGGCGACACCGGGGAGCTGTTTTTT.